This T cell receptor (beta chain) came from a study of T cell responses to AZD1222 COVID-19 vaccine. Study-level findings and limits: Spike-specific TCR breadth rose after two AZD1222 doses, and depth rose as well. Repertoires were sampled only after the peak T cell response.

Germline values: CDR1 MDHEN, CDR2 SYDVKM. CDR3 size: 12 residues. Trimming removed 7 bases from V and 4 bases from J, with 10 bases in between. TCRdb's table, derived via immunoSEQ multiplex PCR, lists solely in-frame clones and lacks some. The sample comprises about 150,000 clones, roughly 90% of which are singletons, and 1.5% rests with the top ten. To note about this clone: The target antigen is unknown.

This sequence joins TRBV28 and TRBJ1-1; D gene unclear. This clonotype was obtained from an adult who received the AZD1222 COVID-19 vaccine. Specimen: peripheral blood, collected 28 days after the second AZD1222 dose. CDR3 region: CASTYWGTEAFF. The CDR3 coding sequence is TGTGCCAGCACCTATTGGGGCACTGAAGCTTTCTTT.